This T cell receptor (beta chain) was captured by sequencing in a study of T cells after posttransplantation cyclophosphamide. On the day of bone marrow donation, the related graft donor provided peripheral blood. V shed 5 bases and J shed 3 bases, with 14 bases lying between them. The CDR3 runs to 14 residues. Germline CDR1 reads SGHAT; CDR2 reads FQNNGV. Libraries were prepared by immunoSEQ multiplex PCR; TCRdb keeps only in-frame clonotypes and omits some of them. This repertoire lists 30,000 to 50,000 clones without singletons; approximately 5% sits in the top ten. This clone was picked up many times.

The TCR comes from a woman aged 45-65 years in good health and a related stem cell transplant donor. Source material: PBMCs. This chain joins TRBV11-2 and TRBJ2-7; a possible D gene is TRBD2 (5 bases). Written as DNA, the CDR3 is TGTGCCAGCAGCCTTGATGAGGGTCTCTACGAGCAGTACTTC. It is translated as CASSLDEGLYEQYF. Supplemented by reference TRBV11-2 and TRBJ2-7, the full variable domain reads EAGVAQSPRYKIIEKRQSVAFWCNPISGHATLYWYQQILGQGPKLLIQFQNNGVVDDSQLPKDRFSAERLKGVDSTLKIQPAKLEDSAVYLCASSLDEGLYEQYFGPGTRLTVT.